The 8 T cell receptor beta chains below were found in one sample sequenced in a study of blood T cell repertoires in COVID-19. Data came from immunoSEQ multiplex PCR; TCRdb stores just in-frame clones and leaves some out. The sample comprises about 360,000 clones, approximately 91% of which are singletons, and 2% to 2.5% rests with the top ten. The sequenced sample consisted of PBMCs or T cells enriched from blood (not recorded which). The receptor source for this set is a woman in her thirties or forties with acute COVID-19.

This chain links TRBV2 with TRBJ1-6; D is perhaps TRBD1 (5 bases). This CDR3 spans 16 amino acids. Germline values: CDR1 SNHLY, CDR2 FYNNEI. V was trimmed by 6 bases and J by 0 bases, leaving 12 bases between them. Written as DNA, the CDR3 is TGTGCCAGCAGAGGTAGGGGAAGCTCCTATAATTCACCCCTCCACTTT. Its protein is CASRGRGSSYNSPLHF.

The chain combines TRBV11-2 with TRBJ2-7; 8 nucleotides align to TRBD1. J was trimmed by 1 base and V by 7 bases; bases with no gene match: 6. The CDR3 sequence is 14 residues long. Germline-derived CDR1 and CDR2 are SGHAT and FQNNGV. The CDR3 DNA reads TGTGCCAGCACCGGGACAGGACAATCCTACGAGCAGTACTTC. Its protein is CASTGTGQSYEQYF.

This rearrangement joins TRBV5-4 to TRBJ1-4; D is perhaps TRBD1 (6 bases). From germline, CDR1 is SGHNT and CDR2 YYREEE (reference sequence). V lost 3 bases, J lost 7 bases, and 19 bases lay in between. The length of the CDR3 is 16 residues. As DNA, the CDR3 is TGTGCCAGCAGCTCTAAGGGCAGGGGAGAAAGTGAAAAACTGTTTTTT. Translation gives CASSSKGRGESEKLFF.

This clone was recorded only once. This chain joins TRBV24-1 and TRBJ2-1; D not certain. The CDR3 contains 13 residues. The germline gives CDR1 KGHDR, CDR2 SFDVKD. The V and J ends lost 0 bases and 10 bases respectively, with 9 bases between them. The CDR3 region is CATSDLERREQFF. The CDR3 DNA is TGTGCCACCAGTGATTTGGAGCGTCGGGAGCAGTTCTTC.

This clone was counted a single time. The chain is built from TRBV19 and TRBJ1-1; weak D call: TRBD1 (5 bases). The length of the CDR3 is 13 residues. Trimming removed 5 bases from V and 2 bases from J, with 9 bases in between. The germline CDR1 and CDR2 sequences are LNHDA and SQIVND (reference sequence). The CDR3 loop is CASSDRVNTEAFF. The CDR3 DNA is TGTGCCAGTAGTGACAGAGTAAACACTGAAGCTTTCTTT.

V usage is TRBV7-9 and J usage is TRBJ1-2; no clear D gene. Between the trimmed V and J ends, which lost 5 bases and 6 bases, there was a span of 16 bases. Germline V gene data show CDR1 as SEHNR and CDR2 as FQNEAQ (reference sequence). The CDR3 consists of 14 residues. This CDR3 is CASSQGNSADGYTF. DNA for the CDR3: TGTGCCAGCAGCCAAGGGAATAGCGCTGATGGCTACACCTTC.

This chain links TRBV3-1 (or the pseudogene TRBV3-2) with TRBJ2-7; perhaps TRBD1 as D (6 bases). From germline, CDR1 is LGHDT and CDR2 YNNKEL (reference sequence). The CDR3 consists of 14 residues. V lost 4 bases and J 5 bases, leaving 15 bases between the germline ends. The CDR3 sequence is CASSRRDRFDEQYF. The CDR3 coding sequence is TGTGCCAGCAGCCGTCGAGACAGGTTCGACGAGCAGTACTTC.

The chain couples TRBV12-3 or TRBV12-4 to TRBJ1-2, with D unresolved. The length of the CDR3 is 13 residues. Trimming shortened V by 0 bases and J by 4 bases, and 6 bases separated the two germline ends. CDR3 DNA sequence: TGTGCCAGCAGTTTAGCGCACAGCTATGGCTACACCTTC. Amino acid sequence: CASSLAHSYGYTF.